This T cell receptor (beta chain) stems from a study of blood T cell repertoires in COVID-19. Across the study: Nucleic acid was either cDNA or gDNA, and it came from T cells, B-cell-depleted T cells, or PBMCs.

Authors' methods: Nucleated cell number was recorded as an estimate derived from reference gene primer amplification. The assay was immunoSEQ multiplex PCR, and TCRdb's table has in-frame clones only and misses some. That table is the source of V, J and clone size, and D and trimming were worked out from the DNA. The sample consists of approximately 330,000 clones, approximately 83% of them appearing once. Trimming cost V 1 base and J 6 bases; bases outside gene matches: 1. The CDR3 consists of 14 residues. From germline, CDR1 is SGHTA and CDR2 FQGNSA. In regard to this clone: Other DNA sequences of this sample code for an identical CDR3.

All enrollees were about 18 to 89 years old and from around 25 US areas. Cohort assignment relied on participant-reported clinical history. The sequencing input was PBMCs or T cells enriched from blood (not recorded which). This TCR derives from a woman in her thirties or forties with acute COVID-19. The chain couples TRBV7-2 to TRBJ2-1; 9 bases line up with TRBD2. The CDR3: CASSLGGGANEQFF. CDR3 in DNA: TGTGCCAGCAGCTTAGGCGGGGGGGCCAATGAGCAGTTCTTC.